This entry describes one T cell receptor (beta chain). As yet, its antigen is unknown. This entry belongs to a study of T cells in localized non-small cell lung cancer. Per the germline V gene, CDR1 is LNHDA and CDR2 is SQIVND (reference sequence). The V gene lost 5 bases and the J gene lost 8 bases, with 21 bases spanning the gap. The CDR3 covers 15 residues. Study-level results: Peak T cell clonality was found in uninvolved adjacent lung, exceeding tumor. Out of the top 100 tumor clones, a median approximately 57 were seen in adjacent lung. There was an association of higher blood T cell density with longer overall survival. The study sequenced only one region of the tumor. As a result, intratumor heterogeneity could not be excluded and remains possible.

The data were produced by immunoSEQ multiplex PCR, yet TCRdb's version contains in-frame clones alone and is incomplete. The data contain some 10,000 clones, 90% of them seen just once; the ten biggest clones take up about an eighth. The sequence was obtained from a male donor older than 55 with stage III lung adenocarcinoma. The material sequenced was peripheral blood, taken before any cancer treatment. J is TRBJ1-2 and V is TRBV19, with D maybe TRBD1 (5 bases). CDR3 in DNA: TGTGCCAGTAGTTCACCGTGGGACCGACTATGGGGCTACACCTTC. This translates into CASSSPWDRLWGYTF.